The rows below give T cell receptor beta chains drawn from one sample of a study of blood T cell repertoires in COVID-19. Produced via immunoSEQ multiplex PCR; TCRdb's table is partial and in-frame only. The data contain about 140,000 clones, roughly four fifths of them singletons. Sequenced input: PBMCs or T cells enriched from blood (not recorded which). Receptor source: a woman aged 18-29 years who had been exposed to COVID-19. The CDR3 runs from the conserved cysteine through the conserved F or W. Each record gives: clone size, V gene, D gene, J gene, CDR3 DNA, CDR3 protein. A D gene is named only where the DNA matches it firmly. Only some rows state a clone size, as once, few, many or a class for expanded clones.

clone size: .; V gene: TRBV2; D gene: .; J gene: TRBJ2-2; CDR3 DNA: TGTGCCAGCAACCGGCGATCGGGTCACACCGGGGAGCTGTTTTTT; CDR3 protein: CASNRRSGHTGELFF
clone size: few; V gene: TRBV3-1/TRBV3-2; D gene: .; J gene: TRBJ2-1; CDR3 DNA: TGTGCCAGCAGCCCCGGGATATCGCGCAATGAGCAGTTCTTC; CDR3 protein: CASSPGISRNEQFF
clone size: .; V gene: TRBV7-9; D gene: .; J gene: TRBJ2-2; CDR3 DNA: TGTGCCAGCAGCGATACCCAGGGATCCGGGGAGCTGTTTTTT; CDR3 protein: CASSDTQGSGELFF
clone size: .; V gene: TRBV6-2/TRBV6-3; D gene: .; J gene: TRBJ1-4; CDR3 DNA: TGTGCCAGCAGTACACCCGGGATCGGAGAAAAACTGTTTTTT; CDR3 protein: CASSTPGIGEKLFF
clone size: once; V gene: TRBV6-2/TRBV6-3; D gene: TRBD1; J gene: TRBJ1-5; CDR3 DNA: TGTGCCAGCAGTCCCTTCGGACAGGGGGTGAGCAATCAGCCCCAGCATTTT; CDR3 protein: CASSPFGQGVSNQPQHF
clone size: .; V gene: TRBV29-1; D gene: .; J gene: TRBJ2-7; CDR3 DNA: TGCAGACTCAAGACTGGATCCGACTACGAGCAGTACTTC; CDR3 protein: CRLKTGSDYEQYF
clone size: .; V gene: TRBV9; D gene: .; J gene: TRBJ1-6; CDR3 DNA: TGTGCCAGCAGCGTAGGTCGACACTGGGATAATTCACCCCTCCACTTT; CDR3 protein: CASSVGRHWDNSPLHF
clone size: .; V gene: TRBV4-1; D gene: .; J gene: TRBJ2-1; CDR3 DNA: TGCGCCAGCAGCCAACCAAGCGGACGACGGAGCTCCTACAATGAGCAGTTCTTC; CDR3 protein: CASSQPSGRRSSYNEQFF
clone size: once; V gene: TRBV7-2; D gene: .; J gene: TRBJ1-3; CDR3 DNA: TGTGCCAGCAACCCAGGACAGATCTCTGGAAACACCATATATTTT; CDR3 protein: CASNPGQISGNTIYF
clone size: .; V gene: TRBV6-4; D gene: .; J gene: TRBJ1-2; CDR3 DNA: TGTGCCAGCAGTGACTTACCCTCCGGACGCGGGCAGCAGGCGCCACCTAACTATGGCTACACCTTC; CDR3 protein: CASSDLPSGRGQQAPPNYGYTF
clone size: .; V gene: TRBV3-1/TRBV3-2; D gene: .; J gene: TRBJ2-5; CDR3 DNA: TGTGCCAGCAGCCGCCGGACACACCAAGAGACCCAGTACTTC; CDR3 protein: CASSRRTHQETQYF
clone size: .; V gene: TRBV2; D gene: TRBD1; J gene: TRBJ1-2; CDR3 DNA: TGTGCCAGCAGTGAAATTAGCGGGACAGGGGCGTACGGCTACACCTTC; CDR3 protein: CASSEISGTGAYGYTF
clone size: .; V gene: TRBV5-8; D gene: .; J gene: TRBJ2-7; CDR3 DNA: TGTGCCAGCAGGCGTACAGGGTCTAAGCAGTACTTC; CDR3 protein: CASRRTGSKQYF
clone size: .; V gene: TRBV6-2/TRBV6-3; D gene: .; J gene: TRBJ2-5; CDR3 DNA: TGTGCCAGCAGTTACGCGTCAGGGGTCTACCAAGAGACCCAGTACTTC; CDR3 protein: CASSYASGVYQETQYF
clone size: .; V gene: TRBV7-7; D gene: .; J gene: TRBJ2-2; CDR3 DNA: TGTGCCAGCAGCCCCGGGAGTCTGGGAACCGGGGAGCTGTTTTTT; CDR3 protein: CASSPGSLGTGELFF
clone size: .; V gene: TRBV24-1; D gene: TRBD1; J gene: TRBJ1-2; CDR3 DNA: TGTGCCACCAGCCACCTACGGGACAGGGCGGACTATGGCTACACCTTC; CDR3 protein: CATSHLRDRADYGYTF
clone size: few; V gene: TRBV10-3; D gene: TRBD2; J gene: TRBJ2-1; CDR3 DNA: TGTGCCATCAGTGGGACTAGCGGGAGGGACGGGGATGAGCAGTTCTTC; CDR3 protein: CAISGTSGRDGDEQFF
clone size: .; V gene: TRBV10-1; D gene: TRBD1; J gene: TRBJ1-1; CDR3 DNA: TGCGCCAGCAGAGGACAGGGGAACACTGAAGCTTTCTTT; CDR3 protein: CASRGQGNTEAFF
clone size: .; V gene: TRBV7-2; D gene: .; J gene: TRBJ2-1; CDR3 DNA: TGTGCCAGCAGCTTAGGCCGGGAAAATGAGCAGTTCTTC; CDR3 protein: CASSLGRENEQFF
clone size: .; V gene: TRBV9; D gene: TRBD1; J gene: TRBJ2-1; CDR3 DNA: TGTGCCAGCAGCCCATCCGGGACAGGGTTCCGAGGCTCCTACAATGAGCAGTTCTTC; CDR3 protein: CASSPSGTGFRGSYNEQFF
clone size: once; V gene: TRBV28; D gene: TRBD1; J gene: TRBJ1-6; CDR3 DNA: TGTGCCAGCGGCAGCTGGACAGGGGAGGGTGGTTCACCCCTCCACTTT; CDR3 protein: CASGSWTGEGGSPLHF
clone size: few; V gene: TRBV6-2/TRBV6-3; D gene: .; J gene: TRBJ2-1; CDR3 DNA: TGTGCCAGCAGTTACGGGGAGATCAATGAGCAGTTCTTC; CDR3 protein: CASSYGEINEQFF
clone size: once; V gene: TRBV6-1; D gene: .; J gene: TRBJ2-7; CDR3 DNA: TGTGCCAGCAGTGATATGGGGCCCGTCACCTACGAGCAGTACTTC; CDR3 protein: CASSDMGPVTYEQYF
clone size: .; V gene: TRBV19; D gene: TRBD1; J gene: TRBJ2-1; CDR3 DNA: TGTGCCAGTAATACACCGGGACAGTCCTCCTACAATGAGCAGTTCTTC; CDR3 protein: CASNTPGQSSYNEQFF
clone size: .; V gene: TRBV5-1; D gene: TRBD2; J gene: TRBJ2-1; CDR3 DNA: TGCGCCAGCAGCTCCCTGCCCCTAGCGGGAGAAGGGGAGCAGTTCTTC; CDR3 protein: CASSSLPLAGEGEQFF
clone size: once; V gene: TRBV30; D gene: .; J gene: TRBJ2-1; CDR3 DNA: TGTGCCTGGGGGAGAGACAATGAGCAGTTCTTC; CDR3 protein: CAWGRDNEQFF
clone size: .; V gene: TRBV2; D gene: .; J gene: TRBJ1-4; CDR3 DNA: TGTGCCAGCACCGTGAACAGCCGATATGAAAAACTGTTTTTT; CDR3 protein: CASTVNSRYEKLFF
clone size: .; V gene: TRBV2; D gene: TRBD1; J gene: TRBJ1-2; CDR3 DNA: TGTGCCAGCAGCACGGGACAGTCAAACTATGGCTACACCTTC; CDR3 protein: CASSTGQSNYGYTF
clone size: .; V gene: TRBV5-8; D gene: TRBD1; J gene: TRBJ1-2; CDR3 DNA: TGTGCCAGCAGCTTTAAGGGGGCCTGGGGCTACACCTTC; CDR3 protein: CASSFKGAWGYTF
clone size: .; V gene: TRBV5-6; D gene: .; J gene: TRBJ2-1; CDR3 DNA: TGTGCCAGCAGCCGGACAGAGAATGAGCAGTTCTTC; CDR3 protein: CASSRTENEQFF
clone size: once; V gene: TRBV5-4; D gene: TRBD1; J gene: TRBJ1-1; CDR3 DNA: TGTGCCAGCAGCCAAAGTTTGGACAGGGTGGGAACTGAAGCTTTCTTT; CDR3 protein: CASSQSLDRVGTEAFF